This TCR beta chain was obtained from a study of T-cell reconstitution after alpha-beta-depleted transplantation in children. V lost 0 bases, J lost 1 base, and 5 bases lay in between. In germline, CDR1 is SGHRS, CDR2 YFSETQ. The CDR3 consists of 15 residues. Using unique molecular identifiers, the investigators prepared the TCRbeta library. In TCRdb, the PCR reads were re-called with MiXCR into one record per CDR3 protein. Of approximately 91,000 distinct CDR3 sequences listed, roughly 8.3% are singletons. This clonotype was detected ten times or more. V usage is TRBV5-1 and J usage is TRBJ1-6; no clear D gene. The TCR originated in a human donor who donated a stem cell graft to a child with congenital amegakaryocytic thrombocytopenia. The starting material was PBMCs from the stem cell graft donor, obtained from the stem cell graft. The CDR3 nucleotides read TGCGCCAGCAGCTTGGATGTATCCTATAATTCACCCCTCCACTTT. It is translated as CASSLDVSYNSPLHF.